A few counts support the clone carrying this TCR beta chain. These data come from a study of blood T cell repertoires in COVID-19. Study summary: PBMCs, B-cell-depleted T cells, or T cells provided the cDNA or gDNA that made up the material.

Cohort assignment relied on participant-reported clinical history. Recovery meant two consecutive negative NP/OP PCR tests, professional clearance, or resolved symptoms. Repertoires were generated with immunoSEQ multiplex PCR, while TCRdb's copy carries only in-frame clones and drops some. The repertoire holds around 220,000 clones, with 75% to 95% as singletons. This CDR3 comprises 14 residues. V lost 0 bases, J lost 1 base, and 5 bases lay in between. Germline CDR1 is SGDLS and CDR2 is YYNGEE. The gene calls are TRBV9 and TRBJ1-3; D possibly corresponds to TRBD1 (5 bases). The clonotype was recovered from a woman in her late teens or twenties who had recovered from COVID-19. The sequenced material came from PBMCs or T cells enriched from blood (not recorded which). CDR3 protein: CASSVEGSGNTIYF. The CDR3 nucleotides read TGTGCCAGCAGCGTAGAGGGGTCTGGAAACACCATATATTTT.